These 32 T cell receptor beta chains were sequenced from one sample in a study of OX40 agonist ivuxolimab in advanced cancers. The data were produced by immunoSEQ multiplex PCR, yet TCRdb's version contains in-frame clones alone and is incomplete. The table lists tens of thousands of clones, 81% of them singletons. The sequenced sample was CD4+ or CD8+ T cells sorted from blood, obtained in a trial of the OX40 agonist ivuxolimab. Every receptor here comes from an adult with an advanced solid tumor such as melanoma, head and neck, liver or kidney cancer.

This clone appeared a few times. The V call is TRBV7-7, the J call TRBJ2-5; 9 bases match TRBD2. Germline CDR1 and CDR2: SSHAT and FNYEAQ (reference sequence). The V and J ends lost 6 bases and 5 bases, in that order; junction bases with no gene match: 16. This CDR3 has 17 residues. In nucleotides, the CDR3 is TGTGCCAGCAGTCCCGTGGCGGGGGGGAATCATGGGGAGACCCAGTACTTC. This codes for CASSPVAGGNHGETQYF.

This chain joins TRBV19 and TRBJ1-3, with D hard to call. Trimming pared 7 bases from V and 2 bases from J, leaving 12 bases between. Germline assignment: CDR1 LNHDA and CDR2 SQIVND (reference sequence). The CDR3 is 14 amino acids. This chain's CDR3 is CASIREGAGNTIYF. The CDR3 DNA follows: TGTGCCAGTATCAGAGAGGGCGCTGGAAACACCATATATTTT.

The V call is TRBV5-3, the J call TRBJ2-6, with D uncertain. TRBV5-3 belongs to the ORF category, with a function that is uncertain. With 6 bases removed from V and 4 bases from J, the gap between germline ends came to 11 bases. The CDR3 is 14 residues long. The CDR3 coding sequence is TGTGCCAGAAAAGCCCCGTTGGGGGCCAACGTCCTGACTTTC. Protein sequence: CARKAPLGANVLTF.

This chain joins TRBV6-5 and TRBJ1-1; TRBD1 agrees at 8 bases. J gave up 3 bases and V 7 bases, and 10 bases lay outside the gene matches. Germline V gene sequence: CDR1 MNHEY, CDR2 SVGAGI. The CDR3 has 15 residues. The CDR3, as DNA: TGTGCCAGCAACCCCTCAATGACAGGGGACACTGAAGCTTTCTTT. Its translation: CASNPSMTGDTEAFF.

V and J are TRBV27 and TRBJ1-1; possible D gene TRBD1, 6 bases. CDR1 is MNHEY and CDR2 is SMNVEV in the germline V gene (reference sequence). V lost 6 bases to trimming and J lost 1 base, with 12 bases between them. The CDR3 runs 14 residues. The CDR3 reads CASRSGGSNTEAFF. Here the CDR3 DNA reads TGTGCCAGCAGGAGTGGGGGCTCGAACACTGAAGCTTTCTTT.

V gene TRBV11-2 combines with J gene TRBJ2-2; tentative D call: TRBD1 (6 bases). The CDR3 loop spans 16 amino acids. Trimming took off 5 bases at V and 5 bases at J, with 18 bases between the two ends. The germline gives CDR1 SGHAT, CDR2 FQNNGV. CDR3 in amino acids: CASSPRTAGGTGELFF. In nucleotides, the CDR3 is TGTGCCAGCAGCCCACGGACAGCTGGGGGTACCGGGGAGCTGTTTTTT.

In DNA, the CDR3 is TGTGCCAGCAGCGTCCTAGGAGGGTCTGAGGGGCCCCAGCATTTT. It codes for CASSVLGGSEGPQHF. The gene calls are TRBV9 and TRBJ1-5, with D unresolved. V was clipped by 2 bases and J by 9 bases, with 18 bases between them. Germline V lookup: CDR1 SGDLS, CDR2 YYNGEE. The CDR3 spans 15 residues.

The rearrangement uses TRBV5-8 and TRBJ2-5; 7 bases map to TRBD2. In germline, CDR1 is SGHTS, CDR2 YDEGEE. V lost 4 bases to trimming and J lost 5 bases; unmatched junction nucleotides: 8. CDR3 length: 14 amino acids. The CDR3 DNA reads as TGTGCCAGCAGCCGCAAGACGCGGGGGGAGACCCAGTACTTC. Its protein is CASSRKTRGETQYF.

This chain connects TRBV19 to TRBJ2-1, with D unclear. The ends were cut back, 3 bases at V and 4 bases at J, with 10 bases in the middle. Germline CDR1 reads LNHDA; CDR2 reads SQIVND (reference sequence). The CDR3 covers 14 residues. CDR3 nucleotides: TGTGCCAGTAGTATGGATTTCCAGTACAATGAGCAGTTCTTC. Its translation is CASSMDFQYNEQFF.

The genes are TRBV5-4 and TRBJ2-7, with 8 positions matching TRBD1. The CDR3 extends over 13 amino acids. V shed 4 bases, J shed 6 bases, and the junction held 6 bases outside the gene matches. CDR1 and CDR2 from the germline V gene are SGHNT and YYREEE (reference sequence). The CDR3, as DNA: TGTGCCAGCAGCCCGCGACAGGGGTTCGAGCAGTACTTC. It encodes CASSPRQGFEQYF.

The V and J genes are TRBV28 and TRBJ2-1, with D perhaps matching TRBD2 (6 bases). The CDR3 runs 15 residues. Trimming pared 4 bases from V and 0 bases from J, leaving 10 bases between. Looked up from germline, CDR1 is MDHEN and CDR2 is SYDVKM. The CDR3 bases are TGTGCCAGCAGTTCCCCCGGGAGCTCCTACAATGAGCAGTTCTTC. This translates into CASSSPGSSYNEQFF.

This chain links TRBV7-6 with TRBJ1-1; D is unclear. The V end lost 3 bases, the J end lost 4 bases, and 12 bases lay between the germline ends. Per germline, CDR1 SGHVS and CDR2 FNYEAQ. CDR3 size: 14 residues. The CDR3 bases are TGTGCCAGCAGCTTCCCCCTTTCGGGCACTGAAGCTTTCTTT. Its protein is CASSFPLSGTEAFF. The full variable domain, completed using reference TRBV7-6 and TRBJ1-1, is GAGVSQSPRYKVTKRGQDVALRCDPISGHVSLYWYRQALGQGPEFLTYFNYEAQQDKSGLPNDRFSAERPEGSISTLTIQRTEQRDSAMYRCASSFPLSGTEAFFGQGTRLTVV.

The chain has TRBV6-5 and TRBJ2-7; D remains ambiguous. Germline CDR1 reads MNHEY; CDR2 reads SVGAGI. The CDR3 has 14 amino acids. The V and J ends lost 2 bases and 3 bases respectively, with 11 bases between them. The CDR3 region has the DNA TGTGCCAGCAGTTACCGCAGGATACTCTACGAGCAGTACTTC. It yields the protein CASSYRRILYEQYF.

The rearrangement uses TRBV10-1 and TRBJ2-2; no firm D call. The CDR3 is made up of 13 amino acids. Germline CDR1 is WNHNN and CDR2 is SYGVQD (reference sequence). The V and J ends lost 5 bases and 7 bases respectively, with 11 bases between them. CDR3 sequence: CASSRQRNGELFF. The CDR3 DNA sequence: TGCGCCAGCAGTCGGCAGAGAAACGGGGAGCTGTTTTTT.

This clone was counted once. The V and J genes are TRBV27 and TRBJ1-5; a weak D match, TRBD1 (5 bases). The V gene's germline CDR1 is MNHEY and CDR2 SMNVEV (reference sequence). The CDR3 covers 14 residues. The ends were cut back, 2 bases at V and 2 bases at J, with 7 bases in the middle. CDR3 in amino acids: CASSLVGGNQPQHF. The DNA for the CDR3 is TGTGCCAGCAGTTTAGTGGGGGGCAATCAGCCCCAGCATTTT.

This chain uses TRBV5-4 with TRBJ2-2; D uncertain. The CDR3 has 12 residues. Germline-derived CDR1 and CDR2 are SGHNT and YYREEE (reference sequence). Between the trimmed V and J ends, which lost 0 bases and 8 bases, there was a span of 5 bases. The CDR3 DNA sequence: TGTGCCAGCAGCTTGGAAATGGGGGAGCTGTTTTTT. It codes for CASSLEMGELFF.

The rearrangement joins TRBV9 to TRBJ2-2; tentative D call: TRBD1 (6 bases). From germline, CDR1 is SGDLS and CDR2 YYNGEE. The V end lost 1 base, the J end lost 0 bases, and 10 bases lay between the germline ends. CDR3 size: 16 residues. The CDR3 sequence: CASSVQGSANTGELFF. The CDR3 DNA reads TGTGCCAGCAGCGTACAGGGGTCCGCGAACACCGGGGAGCTGTTTTTT.

The V call is TRBV19, the J call TRBJ1-3; D remains ambiguous. Germline CDR1 reads LNHDA; CDR2 reads SQIVND (reference sequence). V dropped 5 bases and J dropped 0 bases, with 11 bases sitting between them. The CDR3 runs 15 residues. The CDR3, as DNA: TGTGCCAGTAGTCCAACATTGAGCTCTGGAAACACCATATATTTT. This codes for CASSPTLSSGNTIYF.

This chain joins TRBV5-8 and TRBJ1-5; possible D gene TRBD1, 5 bases. The CDR3 runs 15 residues. Germline V gives CDR1 SGHTS, CDR2 YDEGEE. Deletions cut 4 bases from V and 3 bases from J, with 14 bases between. The CDR3 coding sequence is TGTGCCAGCAGCGGAGGTAGGGACCCCAATCAGCCCCAGCATTTT. The encoded protein is CASSGGRDPNQPQHF.

V gene TRBV12-5 combines with J gene TRBJ1-2; D is ambiguous. Germline V gene data show CDR1 as LGHNT and CDR2 as FRNRAP. The CDR3 covers 16 residues. The V end was cut by 0 bases, the J end by 2 bases, with 13 bases between. The CDR3: CASGLVLPRKNYGYTF. CDR3 nucleotides: TGTGCTAGTGGTTTGGTACTTCCCAGGAAAAACTATGGCTACACCTTC.

The rearrangement uses TRBV13 and TRBJ2-7; D uncertain. V was pared by 0 bases and J by 7 bases, with 13 bases between. The CDR3 has 14 amino acids. Germline V gives CDR1 PRHDT, CDR2 FYEKMQ (reference sequence). The CDR3 nucleotides read TGTGCCAGCAGCTTAGGAGCAGGAACATGGGAGCAGTACTTC. Translated: CASSLGAGTWEQYF.

The chain couples TRBV9 to TRBJ2-3; 10 bases map to TRBD2. This CDR3 is built from 20 residues. Germline V gene data show CDR1 as SGDLS and CDR2 as YYNGEE. The ends lost 3 bases at V and 1 base at J; junction bases unmatched: 17. CDR3 DNA: TGTGCCAGCAGCGAAACGACAACCGGATTTAGCGGGAGGCGCACAGATACGCAGTATTTT. As protein: CASSETTTGFSGRRTDTQYF.

The J gene is TRBJ2-3, the V gene TRBV5-1; 9 bases map to TRBD2. The CDR3 extends over 15 amino acids. Germline-derived CDR1 and CDR2 are SGHRS and YFSETQ. V gave up 5 bases and J gave up 2 bases; unmatched junction bases: 6. CDR3 nucleotide sequence: TGCGCCAGCAGACTATTAGCGGGAGCCACAGATACGCAGTATTTT. Residues: CASRLLAGATDTQYF.

The chain combines TRBV4-2 with TRBJ2-7; TRBD1 is a possible D gene (5 bases). Germline V gene lookup returns CDR1 LGHNA and CDR2 YNFKEQ. The CDR3 is 14 amino acids. Deletions cut 4 bases from V and 2 bases from J, with 12 bases between. The CDR3: CASSLGLSPYEQYF. CDR3 coding DNA: TGTGCCAGCAGCCTGGGGCTATCCCCCTACGAGCAGTACTTC.

The V gene is TRBV28, the J gene TRBJ1-5; 8 bases are shared with TRBD1. The trim removed 6 bases at V and 2 bases at J, leaving 3 bases unmatched. The germline V gene encodes CDR1 MDHEN and CDR2 SYDVKM. The CDR3 loop spans 14 amino acids. CDR3 protein: CASSRGPGNQPQHF. CDR3 coding DNA: TGTGCCAGCAGCAGGGGGCCAGGCAATCAGCCCCAGCATTTT. The full variable domain, its missing parts supplied by reference TRBV28 and TRBJ1-5, is DVKVTQSSRYLVKRTGEKVFLECVQDMDHENMFWYRQDPGLGLRLIYFSYDVKMKEKGDIPEGYSVSREKKERFSLILESASTNQTSMYLCASSRGPGNQPQHFGDGTRLSIL.

Only one count was recorded for this clone. CDR3 DNA sequence: TGCGCCAGCAGCCGACCAGGGGCCAATCAGCCCCAGCATTTT. Protein product: CASSRPGANQPQHF. The gene calls are TRBV4-1 and TRBJ1-5; possibly TRBD1 for D (6 bases). The length of the CDR3 is 14 residues. The V gene's germline CDR1 is MGHRA and CDR2 YSYEKL. The V gene lost 4 bases and the J gene lost 3 bases, with 10 bases spanning the gap.

J is TRBJ2-7 and V is TRBV11-2; a possible D gene is TRBD1 (6 bases). With 4 bases removed from V and 0 bases from J, the gap between germline ends came to 13 bases. Per the germline V gene, CDR1 is SGHAT and CDR2 is FQNNGV. This CDR3 region has 15 residues. As DNA, the CDR3 is TGTGCCAGCAGCTCGGCCGGGACAACCTCCTACGAGCAGTACTTC. Protein product: CASSSAGTTSYEQYF.

This chain connects TRBV6-1 to TRBJ2-2; the match to TRBD1 covers 10 bases. The CDR3 is 14 residues long. V shed 8 bases and J 7 bases; nucleotides not matched to a gene: 7. Germline lookup yields CDR1 MNHNS and CDR2 SASEGT. The CDR3 here is CASVGTGVGGELFF. The CDR3 region has the DNA TGTGCCAGCGTTGGGACAGGGGTTGGCGGGGAGCTGTTTTTT.

This clone was found a few times. The chain combines TRBV9 with TRBJ1-1; D possibly corresponds to TRBD1 (5 bases). Germline loops: CDR1 SGDLS, CDR2 YYNGEE. Trimming shortened V by 3 bases and J by 1 base, and 7 bases separated the two germline ends. CDR3 length equals 13 residues. CDR3 loop: CASSAQGNTEAFF. CDR3 sequence (DNA): TGTGCCAGCAGCGCGCAGGGGAACACTGAAGCTTTCTTT.

J is TRBJ1-5 and V is TRBV11-2, with D unresolved. Trimming shortened V by 2 bases and J by 5 bases, and 7 bases separated the two germline ends. Per the germline V gene, CDR1 is SGHAT and CDR2 is FQNNGV. There are 13 residues in the CDR3. CDR3 nucleotide sequence: TGTGCCAGCAGCTTAAGTTTGGATCAGCCCCAGCATTTT. Its protein product is CASSLSLDQPQHF.

In nucleotides, the CDR3 is TGTGCCAGCAGCATCGGAGTTTACGAGCAGTACTTC. Translating gives CASSIGVYEQYF. The V gene is TRBV7-9, the J gene TRBJ2-7; D call uncertain. The CDR3 length is 12 residues. CDR1 and CDR2 from the germline V gene are SEHNR and FQNEAQ (reference sequence). V was shortened by 5 bases and J by 4 bases, with 9 bases between the two germline ends.

The rearrangement joins TRBV9 to TRBJ1-5; possible D gene TRBD1, 6 bases. CDR1 is SGDLS and CDR2 is YYNGEE in the germline V gene. The CDR3 is made up of 14 amino acids. V lost 0 bases and J lost 4, with 8 bases in between. The CDR3 DNA reads TGTGCCAGCAGCGTAGAAGGGGGGAATCAGCCCCAGCATTTT. Its protein is CASSVEGGNQPQHF.